Below, 11 T cell receptor beta chains from the same sample are listed, as sequenced in a study of blood T cell repertoires in COVID-19. TCRdb keeps only in-frame clones here, not all; method: immunoSEQ multiplex PCR. The repertoire holds around 250,000 clones, with roughly 88% as singletons. Material: peripheral blood. The receptors were sampled from a young man who had recovered from COVID-19.

The chain employs TRBV19 and TRBJ1-6; 7 bases match TRBD1. Germline trimming cut 3 bases from V and 3 bases from J; bases unmatched to any gene: 5. The germline gives CDR1 LNHDA, CDR2 SQIVND (reference sequence). This CDR3 comprises 16 residues. In DNA, the CDR3 is TGTGCCAGTAGTATTTATGGGGACAGCTATAATTCACCCCTCCACTTT. Residues: CASSIYGDSYNSPLHF.

This sequence joins TRBV7-2 and TRBJ2-3, with D perhaps TRBD1 (6 bases). V lost 5 bases and J 1 base, leaving 13 bases between the germline ends. The CDR3 spans 15 residues. CDR1 is SGHTA, CDR2 FQGNSA, per germline. CDR3 sequence reads: CASSTGQSRTDTQYF. The CDR3, as DNA: TGTGCCAGCAGCACCGGACAGTCCCGCACAGATACGCAGTATTTT.

The chain is built from TRBV24-1 and TRBJ1-6; 11 bases are shared with TRBD1. Unmatched junction bases numbered 2, after V lost 4 bases and J lost 7 bases. CDR3 size: 15 residues. Germline CDR1 reads KGHDR; CDR2 reads SFDVKD. The DNA for the CDR3 is TGTGCCACCAGTGAGGGACAGGGGGAGAATTCACCCCTCCACTTT. Protein: CATSEGQGENSPLHF.

This chain joins TRBV18 and TRBJ2-7, with D possibly matching TRBD2 (6 bases). The ends were cut back, 4 bases at V and 0 bases at J, with 10 bases in the middle. This CDR3 is built from 14 residues. The germline V gene has CDR1 KGHSH and CDR2 LQKENI. In nucleotides, the CDR3 is TGTGCCAGCTCACTTAGCGGAAGCTCCTACGAGCAGTACTTC. It yields the protein CASSLSGSSYEQYF.

The sample holds one count of this clone. The V and J genes are TRBV6-6 and TRBJ1-2, with TRBD1 identical over 8 bases. The ends lost 5 bases at V and 3 bases at J; junction bases unmatched: 8. This CDR3 is built from 15 residues. CDR1 and CDR2 (germline): MNHNY, SVGAGI (reference sequence). CDR3 region: CASSNPDRGHYGYTF. CDR3 DNA sequence: TGTGCCAGCAGTAACCCCGACAGGGGTCACTATGGCTACACCTTC.

The chain joins TRBV7-7 to TRBJ2-1; TRBD1 matches 8 bases. This CDR3 region has 15 residues. The V gene end was trimmed by 1 base and the J gene end by 8 bases; junction bases not matched to a gene: 7. The germline CDR1 and CDR2 sequences are SSHAT and FNYEAQ (reference sequence). The CDR3 sequence is CASSLEQGGRHEQFF. The CDR3 nucleotides are TGTGCCAGCAGCTTAGAACAGGGGGGACGCCATGAGCAGTTCTTC.

J is TRBJ2-3 and V is TRBV18, with 8 bases lining up with TRBD1. The V and J ends lost 2 bases and 4 bases, in that order; junction bases with no gene match: 5. Germline V gene lookup returns CDR1 KGHSH and CDR2 LQKENI. The CDR3 is made up of 15 amino acids. DNA of the CDR3: TGTGCCAGCTCACCAGCTGACAGGGGCCCAGATACGCAGTATTTT. This encodes CASSPADRGPDTQYF.

The rearrangement links TRBV4-2 to TRBJ1-4; no firm D call. Germline CDR1 is LGHNA and CDR2 is YNFKEQ. The CDR3 extends over 14 amino acids. V was cut by 0 bases and J by 11 bases, with 13 bases left in between. This chain's CDR3 is CASSQERDFGKLFF. As DNA, the CDR3 is TGTGCCAGCAGCCAAGAACGGGATTTTGGGAAACTGTTTTTT.

The CDR3 DNA is TGTGCCAGCAGCCCACGGGGATTTTATGGCTACACCTTC. Its translation is CASSPRGFYGYTF. The J gene is TRBJ1-2, the V gene TRBV7-2; D uncertain. The CDR3 is 13 amino acids. V dropped 5 bases and J dropped 5 bases, with 12 bases sitting between them. Germline CDR1 reads SGHTA; CDR2 reads FQGNSA.

This chain joins TRBV6-5 and TRBJ1-2; possibly TRBD1 for D (6 bases). This CDR3 is 14 amino acids long. Germline V gives CDR1 MNHEY, CDR2 SVGAGI. The V and J ends lost 8 bases and 0 bases respectively, with 13 bases between them. CDR3 region: CASQGGGANYGYTF. CDR3 bases: TGTGCCAGCCAGGGAGGGGGAGCTAACTATGGCTACACCTTC.

This rearrangement joins TRBV7-9 to TRBJ1-2; D is possibly TRBD1 (5 bases). With 7 bases removed from V and 6 bases from J, the gap between germline ends came to 18 bases. CDR1 is SEHNR and CDR2 is FQNEAQ in the germline V gene (reference sequence). CDR3 length: 14 amino acids. CDR3 DNA: TGTGCCAGCACCCAGAGGCAGGGAATCAATGGCTACACCTTC. Protein product: CASTQRQGINGYTF.